The T cell receptor beta chain described here comes from a study of OX40 agonist ivuxolimab in advanced cancers. Study information: It was ivuxolimab, an agonistic anti-OX40 (CD134) antibody, that patients were treated with.

Measured with immunoSEQ multiplex PCR; TCRdb has only the in-frame clones, and not every one. Here the sample spans approximately 84,000 clones, under 95% being singletons. Details on this clone: The sample has other DNA sequences that encode this CDR3 too.

This sample comprised CD4+ or CD8+ T cells sorted from blood, obtained in a trial of the OX40 agonist ivuxolimab. This receptor was identified in an adult with an advanced solid tumor such as melanoma, head and neck, liver or kidney cancer.

The CDR3 here is CATGDPYNEQFF. The CDR3 DNA sequence: TGTGCCACCGGGGACCCCTACAATGAGCAGTTCTTC. This chain links TRBV27 with TRBJ2-1; D tentatively reads TRBD1 or TRBD2 (5 bases each). The length of the CDR3 is 12 residues. V lost 10 bases and J lost 2, with 9 bases in between. CDR1 and CDR2 (germline): MNHEY, SMNVEV (reference sequence).